A single sample is the source of the 10 T cell receptor beta chains below, sequenced in a study of cytomegalovirus exposure and HLA in healthy donors. 13 Jbeta primers and 60 Vbeta primers were used for the PCR. Here immunoSEQ multiplex PCR was the method, and the copy in TCRdb shows in-frame clones only, minus some. Of 72,000 or so clones in the sample, 55% to 70% were seen once. Input material: PBMCs. The source is a woman aged 50 to 60 in good health and CMV-seronegative.

The rearrangement joins TRBV29-1 to TRBJ1-3; D is ambiguous. V lost 4 bases and J 0 bases, leaving 10 bases between the germline ends. The length of the CDR3 is 14 residues. The germline V gene encodes CDR1 SQVTM and CDR2 ANQGSEA. DNA of the CDR3: TGCAGCGTTGGAGGGAAGGCCTCTGGAAACACCATATATTTT. This gives the protein CSVGGKASGNTIYF.

This clone was picked up one time. This sequence joins TRBV29-1 and TRBJ1-4; unclear D gene. V gave up 6 bases and J gave up 5 bases, with 13 bases separating them. Germline lookup yields CDR1 SQVTM and CDR2 ANQGSEA. This CDR3 has 13 amino acids. CDR3 sequence reads: CSVEPQANEKLFF. The CDR3 nucleotides read TGCAGCGTCGAACCCCAGGCGAATGAAAAACTGTTTTTT.

J is TRBJ2-7 and V is TRBV4-2; D is perhaps TRBD2 (6 bases). V was shortened by 1 base and J by 0 bases, with 10 bases between the two germline ends. This CDR3 is built from 15 residues. Germline V CDR1 and CDR2: LGHNA, YNFKEQ. The DNA for the CDR3 is TGTGCCAGCAGCCAAGGTAGCGGTCTCTCCTACGAGCAGTACTTC. Translation gives CASSQGSGLSYEQYF.

The CDR3 loop reads CASSYSGTEVGYTF. The CDR3 coding sequence is TGTGCCAGCAGTTACTCTGGGACAGAGGTTGGCTACACCTTC. The V call is TRBV6-5, the J call TRBJ1-2; 7 bases are a match to TRBD1. The CDR3 is 14 amino acids. J lost 7 bases, V lost 0 bases, and 5 bases had no gene match. Germline V CDR1 and CDR2: MNHEY, SVGAGI.

The rearrangement links TRBV6-5 to TRBJ2-7; the match to TRBD2 covers 7 bases. Trimming removed 0 bases from V and 6 bases from J; junction bases left unmatched: 8. The CDR3 extends over 15 amino acids. The germline CDR1 and CDR2 sequences are MNHEY and SVGAGI. The CDR3 sequence: CASSYSRLAVSEQYF. CDR3 bases: TGTGCCAGCAGTTACTCGAGGCTAGCGGTGAGCGAGCAGTACTTC.

The V gene is TRBV5-6, the J gene TRBJ1-5; D not certain. The CDR3 length is 15 residues. Germline CDR1 and CDR2: SGHDT and YYEEEE. Trimming left V 1 base short and J 0 bases short, with 8 bases between. CDR3 sequence: CASSLMSYSNQPQHF. The CDR3 nucleotides are TGTGCCAGCAGCTTGATGAGTTATAGCAATCAGCCCCAGCATTTT.

V usage is TRBV4-1 and J usage is TRBJ1-1; unclear D gene. Trimming shortened V by 1 base and J by 1 base, and 7 bases separated the two germline ends. The CDR3 consists of 14 residues. CDR1 and CDR2 from the germline V gene are MGHRA and YSYEKL. The CDR3 DNA sequence: TGCGCCAGCAGCCAAGTCCCAGGGAACACTGAAGCTTTCTTT. This sequence encodes CASSQVPGNTEAFF.

DNA for the CDR3: TGCGCCAGCAGCCAAGATTCTCGAGCCAATGAGCAGTTCTTC. It yields the protein CASSQDSRANEQFF. The gene calls are TRBV4-3 and TRBJ2-1; D gene uncertain. The CDR3 is made up of 14 amino acids. The germline gives CDR1 LGHNA, CDR2 YSLEER. V was clipped by 0 bases and J by 6 bases, with 9 bases between them.

The rearrangement links TRBV11-3 to TRBJ1-1; 7 positions agree with TRBD1. Per germline, CDR1 SGHNT and CDR2 YENEEA. There are 13 residues in the CDR3. With V trimmed by 5 bases and J by 7 bases, 7 bases remained unmatched. The CDR3 reads CASSRGGRGEAFF. DNA for the CDR3: TGTGCCAGCAGCCGAGGGGGCCGGGGTGAAGCTTTCTTT.

J is TRBJ1-1 and V is TRBV15; the D is unclear. Deletions cut 6 bases from V and 0 bases from J, with 8 bases between. This CDR3 contains 13 residues. Germline V gene lookup returns CDR1 LNHNV and CDR2 YYDKDF (reference sequence). The CDR3 here is CATRAGMNTEAFF. The CDR3 bases are TGTGCCACCAGGGCAGGAATGAACACTGAAGCTTTCTTT.